These T cell receptor beta chains were read from a single sample in a study of breast tumors, draining lymph nodes, adjacent tissues. TCRdb itself ran the multiplex PCR reads through MiXCR, one entry per CDR3 protein. The repertoire holds about 15,000 distinct CDR3 sequences, with around 57% as singletons. The sample comprised tumor-adjacent breast tissue. The receptors derive from a female donor with breast cancer. Some clones in this sample may be carry-over from other donors' samples. CDR3s include the opening cysteine and the closing phenylalanine or tryptophan. The D gene is left open where the match is weak. The size of a clone is reported for some rows only, either as once, few or many, or as a class for expanded clones.

CASSPMKGRAYNEQFF | TGTGCCAGCAGCCCAATGAAGGGCAGGGCCTACAATGAGCAGTTCTTC | TRBV12-3/TRBV12-4 | . | TRBJ2-1 | .
CASSSTRSSGNTIYF | TGTGCCAGCAGCTCGACCAGGAGCTCTGGAAACACCATATATTTT | TRBV7-2 | . | TRBJ1-3 | .
CATSGSGTRSGELFF | TGTGCCACCAGCGGATCCGGGACTAGATCCGGGGAGCTGTTTTTT | TRBV15 | TRBD2 | TRBJ2-2 | many
CASSLPRGRVETQYF | TGTGCCAGCAGCTTACCGCGGGGGAGGGTGGAGACCCAGTACTTC | TRBV5-6 | TRBD2 | TRBJ2-5 | .
CAGSPGGDYGYTF | TGCGCCGGCAGCCCCGGGGGGGACTATGGCTACACCTTC | TRBV5-1 | . | TRBJ1-2 | .
CASSTYRRGYTF | TGTGCCAGCAGTACTTACAGGAGGGGCTACACCTTC | TRBV12-3/TRBV12-4 | . | TRBJ1-2 | .
CASSHAHSGNTIYF | TGTGCCAGCAGCCACGCTCACTCTGGAAACACCATATATTTT | TRBV14 | . | TRBJ1-3 | .
CASSVREEQYF | TGTGCCAGCAGCGTAAGAGAGGAGCAGTACTTC | TRBV11-2 | . | TRBJ2-7 | .
CASSLEGGSGQYF | TGCGCCAGCAGCTTAGAGGGGGGAAGCGGGCAGTACTTC | TRBV5-1 | . | TRBJ2-7 | .
CASSHFSNTGELFF | TGCGCCAGCAGCCACTTCTCGAACACCGGGGAGCTGTTTTTT | TRBV4-3 | . | TRBJ2-2 | .
CASSPDRGLSPLHF | TGTGCCAGCAGCCCGGACAGGGGGCTTTCACCCCTCCACTTT | TRBV5-6 | TRBD1 | TRBJ1-6 | .
CSAFTLEKLFF | TGCAGCGCCTTTACCCTTGAAAAACTGTTTTTT | TRBV29-1 | . | TRBJ1-4 | .
CASTSGSAYEQYF | TGTGCCAGCACTAGCGGGAGTGCCTACGAGCAGTACTTC | TRBV28 | TRBD2 | TRBJ2-7 | many
CASSRTGFGYTF | TGTGCCAGCAGCCGGACAGGGTTTGGCTACACCTTC | TRBV7-9 | TRBD1 | TRBJ1-2 | .
CATSDLSPRGTQYF | TGTGCCACCAGTGATTTATCCCCGAGGGGTACGCAGTATTTT | TRBV24-1 | . | TRBJ2-3 | .
CSAKGASGRARETQYF | TGCAGTGCGAAAGGAGCGAGCGGGAGGGCCCGGGAGACCCAGTACTTC | TRBV20-1 | TRBD2 | TRBJ2-5 | .
CASSPGTGNYGYTF | TGTGCCAGCAGCCCGGGGACAGGGAACTATGGCTACACCTTC | TRBV12-3/TRBV12-4 | TRBD1 | TRBJ1-2 | .
CSPCRIQGGKIDEQFF | TGCAGCCCATGCCGGATACAGGGGGGGAAGATCGATGAGCAGTTCTTC | TRBV29-1 | . | TRBJ2-1 | many
CASSLKTTAGEAFF | TGTGCCAGCAGCTTAAAGACGACAGCGGGTGAAGCTTTCTTT | TRBV7-3 | . | TRBJ1-1 | .
CSATGQEFDQPQHF | TGCAGTGCTACAGGACAGGAGTTTGATCAGCCCCAGCATTTT | TRBV20-1 | TRBD1 | TRBJ1-5 | .
CASSPGQTQETQYF | TGTGCCAGCAGCCCGGGACAAACTCAAGAGACCCAGTACTTC | TRBV7-2 | . | TRBJ2-5 | few
CASSLTSTTGGTYEQYF | TGTGCCAGCAGCTTAACCAGTACGACAGGGGGTACCTACGAGCAGTACTTC | TRBV7-2 | TRBD1 | TRBJ2-7 | .
CASSLGPYEQFF | TGTGCCAGCAGCTTGGGGCCGTATGAGCAGTTCTTC | TRBV5-8 | . | TRBJ2-1 | many
CASSGDRTRDSPLHF | TGTGCCAGTAGTGGGGACAGAACGAGAGATTCACCCCTCCACTTT | TRBV19 | TRBD1 | TRBJ1-6 | medium-sized
CASSQGGVQETQYF | TGCGCCAGCAGCCAAGGAGGAGTCCAAGAGACCCAGTACTTC | TRBV4-1 | . | TRBJ2-5 | medium-sized
CASNGGRSETQYF | TGTGCCAGCAACGGCGGGAGGTCGGAGACCCAGTACTTC | TRBV3-2 | . | TRBJ2-5 | .
CSAHGGINGNTIYF | TGCAGCGCCCACGGGGGGATAAACGGAAACACCATATATTTT | TRBV29-1 | . | TRBJ1-3 | medium-sized
CASSQGIAEILAADTQYF | TGTGCCAGCAGCCAAGGGATCGCGGAAATACTAGCGGCAGATACGCAGTATTTT | TRBV3-1 | TRBD2 | TRBJ2-3 | many
CASSYGLDRGNEQFF | TGTGCCAGCAGTTACGGGCTTGATAGAGGCAATGAGCAGTTCTTC | TRBV6-5 | . | TRBJ2-1 | many
CASSIRGRSGNTIYF | TGTGCCAGTAGTATCCGTGGCCGCTCTGGAAACACCATATATTTT | TRBV19 | . | TRBJ1-3 | many
CSAIRGSGNGQFF | TGCAGTGCTATTAGGGGTAGCGGAAACGGGCAGTTCTTC | TRBV20-1 | . | TRBJ2-1 | medium-sized
CSVDPLAGGPKYNEQFF | TGCAGCGTGGACCCTCTAGCGGGAGGGCCGAAATACAATGAGCAGTTCTTC | TRBV29-1 | TRBD2 | TRBJ2-1 | few